This T cell receptor beta chain was retrieved from a study of blood T cell repertoires in COVID-19. About the study: The samples span acute and convalescent COVID-19 from the United States, Italy and Spain.

V trimming: 2 bases; J trimming: 5 bases; junction bases outside the gene matches: 4. CDR3 length: 14 residues. Germline CDR1 and CDR2: MNHEY and SVGAGI. Study processing details: Counts of nucleated cells, estimated from reference gene primer amplification, were obtained. This table comes from immunoSEQ multiplex PCR, and its TCRdb copy is limited to in-frame clones, with some not included. V and J calls and clone size come straight from that table; D and trimming were deduced from the DNA. The profile covers about 64,000 clones, with 85% to 90% appearing a single time and 2.5% to 3.5% taken by the ten largest.

V is TRBV6-5 and J is TRBJ2-3, with 7 bases matching TRBD1. Input material: peripheral blood. The clonotype originates from a man aged 50 or older with active COVID-19. The CDR3 DNA sequence: TGTGCCAGCAGTTACCCCGGGACAGAAGATACGCAGTATTTT. It translates to CASSYPGTEDTQYF.